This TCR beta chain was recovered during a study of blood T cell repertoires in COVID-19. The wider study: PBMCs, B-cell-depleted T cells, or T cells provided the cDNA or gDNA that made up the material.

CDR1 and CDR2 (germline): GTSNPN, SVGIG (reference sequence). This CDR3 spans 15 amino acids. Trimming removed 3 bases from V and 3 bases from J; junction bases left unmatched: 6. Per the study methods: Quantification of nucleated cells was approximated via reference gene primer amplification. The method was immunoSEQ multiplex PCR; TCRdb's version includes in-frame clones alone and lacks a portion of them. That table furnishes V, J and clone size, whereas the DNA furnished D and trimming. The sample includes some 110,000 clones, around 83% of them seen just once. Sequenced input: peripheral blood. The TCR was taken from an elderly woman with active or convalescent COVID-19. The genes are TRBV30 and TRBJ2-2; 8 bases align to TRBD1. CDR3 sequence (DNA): TGTGCCTGGAGGCCCAGGGGGCTGTACACCGGGGAGCTGTTTTTT. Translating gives CAWRPRGLYTGELFF.